In its sample, the clone carrying this TCR beta chain was seen a few times. As yet, its antigen is unknown. Researchers took RNA transcripts and amplified the TCR beta CDR3 regions from them. Primed by the HTBI set, a first-round RT-PCR was run on the TCR CDR3. TCRdb itself ran the multiplex PCR reads through MiXCR, one entry per CDR3 protein. The sample carries over 350,000 distinct CDR3 sequences, around a sixth recorded once. The study included ophthalmopathy patients with Clinical Activity Score at least 3, NOSPECS grade at least 4 and duration under 3 months. Fresh 10 ml peripheral blood yielded PBMCs. This record belongs to a study of T cells in Graves' hyperthyroidism and ophthalmopathy. Study-wide findings and caveats: Most thyroid clonotypes expanded above 0.001 appeared in blood too. Researchers report that a 13 V-J model separated ophthalmopathy from stable hyperthyroidism.

This sequence was found in a man between 18 and 35 years old with Graves' ophthalmopathy. Sequences were obtained from blood.

The CDR3 is CASSKKTGLREQFF. CDR3 in DNA: TGTGCCAGCAGCAAGAAAACGGGACTCCGGGAGCAGTTCTTC. This sequence joins TRBV28 and TRBJ2-1; D is possibly TRBD2 (6 bases). Germline V gives CDR1 MDHEN, CDR2 SYDVKM. V lost 6 bases to trimming and J lost 10 bases, with 19 bases between them. This CDR3 has 14 residues.